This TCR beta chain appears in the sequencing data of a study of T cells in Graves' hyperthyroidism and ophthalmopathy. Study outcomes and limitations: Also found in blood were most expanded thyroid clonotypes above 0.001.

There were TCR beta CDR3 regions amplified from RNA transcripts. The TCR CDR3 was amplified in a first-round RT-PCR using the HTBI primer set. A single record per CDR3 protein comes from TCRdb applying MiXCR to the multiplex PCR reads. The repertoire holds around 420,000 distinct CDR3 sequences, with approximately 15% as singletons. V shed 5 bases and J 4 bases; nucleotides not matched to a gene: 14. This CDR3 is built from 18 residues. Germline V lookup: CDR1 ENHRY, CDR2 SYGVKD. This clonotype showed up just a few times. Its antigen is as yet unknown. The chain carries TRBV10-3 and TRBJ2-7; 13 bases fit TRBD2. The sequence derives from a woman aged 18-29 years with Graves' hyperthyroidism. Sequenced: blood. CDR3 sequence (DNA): TGTGCCATCAGTTCCGCCCGAACCGGGACTAGCGGGAAATACGAGCAGTACTTC. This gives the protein CAISSARTGTSGKYEQYF.